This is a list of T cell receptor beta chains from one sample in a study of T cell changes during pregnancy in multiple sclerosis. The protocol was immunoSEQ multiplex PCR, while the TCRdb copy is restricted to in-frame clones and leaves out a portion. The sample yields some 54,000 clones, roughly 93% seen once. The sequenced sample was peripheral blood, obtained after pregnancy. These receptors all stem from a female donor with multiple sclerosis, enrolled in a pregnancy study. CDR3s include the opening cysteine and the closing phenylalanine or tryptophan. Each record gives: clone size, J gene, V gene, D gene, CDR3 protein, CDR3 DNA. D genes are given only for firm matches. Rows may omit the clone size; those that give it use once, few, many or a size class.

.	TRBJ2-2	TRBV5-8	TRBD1	CASSLARTGLFF	TGTGCCAGCAGCTTGGCTAGGACAGGCCTGTTTTTT
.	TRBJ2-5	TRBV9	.	CASSVRVGETQYF	TGTGCCAGCAGCGTAAGAGTGGGCGAGACCCAGTACTTC
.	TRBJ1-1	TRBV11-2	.	CASTPPRASGFAEAFF	TGTGCCAGCACCCCACCAAGGGCGTCGGGGTTCGCTGAAGCTTTCTTT
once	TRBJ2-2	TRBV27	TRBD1	CASMSGTGGRTGELFF	TGTGCCAGTATGTCCGGGACAGGGGGTCGCACCGGGGAGCTGTTTTTT
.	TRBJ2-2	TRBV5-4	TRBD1	CASSGGQVNTGELFF	TGTGCCAGCAGCGGAGGACAGGTGAACACCGGGGAGCTGTTTTTT
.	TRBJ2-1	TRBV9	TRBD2	CASSPGTSGKFLNEQFF	TGTGCCAGCAGCCCTGGGACTAGCGGGAAGTTCTTAAATGAGCAGTTCTTC
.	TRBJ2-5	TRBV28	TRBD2	CASSLPGGSIKQETQYF	TGTGCCAGCAGTCTCCCGGGGGGTTCGATAAAACAAGAGACCCAGTACTTC
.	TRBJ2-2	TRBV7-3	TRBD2	CASSLTVLAGATGELFF	TGTGCCAGCAGCTTAACAGTTCTAGCGGGAGCCACCGGGGAGCTGTTTTTT
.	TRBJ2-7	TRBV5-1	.	CASREGGGSYEQYF	TGCGCCAGCAGAGAAGGGGGAGGGTCCTACGAGCAGTACTTC
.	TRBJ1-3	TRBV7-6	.	CASSTRSVSGNTIYF	TGTGCCAGCAGCACCCGCAGCGTCTCTGGAAACACCATATATTTT
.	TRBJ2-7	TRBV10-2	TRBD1	CASSTGQGAYEQYF	TGCGCCAGCAGCACGGGACAGGGGGCGTACGAGCAGTACTTC
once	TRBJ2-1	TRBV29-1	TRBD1	CSVGVRDRGHNEQFF	TGCAGCGTTGGGGTGAGGGACAGGGGTCACAATGAGCAGTTCTTC
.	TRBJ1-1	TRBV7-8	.	CASSTVGRTVNTEAFF	TGTGCCAGCAGCACGGTTGGGAGAACGGTTAACACTGAAGCTTTCTTT
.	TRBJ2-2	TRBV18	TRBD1	CASSPGQGSTGELFF	TGTGCCAGCTCACCAGGACAGGGAAGCACCGGGGAGCTGTTTTTT
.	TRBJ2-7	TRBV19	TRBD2	CASSTLPGLAGTYEQYF	TGTGCCAGTAGTACCCTACCGGGACTAGCGGGAACCTACGAGCAGTACTTC
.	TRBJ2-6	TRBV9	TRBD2	CASTSRGSGPLSGANVLTF	TGTGCCAGCACCTCTAGGGGTAGCGGGCCCCTCTCTGGGGCCAACGTCCTGACTTTC
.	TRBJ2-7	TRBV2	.	CASRGIGDTYEQYF	TGTGCCAGTAGGGGGATAGGGGACACCTACGAGCAGTACTTC
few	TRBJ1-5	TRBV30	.	CAWSLRGVNQPQHF	TGTGCCTGGAGTCTCCGGGGGGTCAATCAGCCCCAGCATTTT
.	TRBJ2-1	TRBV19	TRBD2	CASSPSGSYEQFF	TGTGCCAGTAGTCCGAGCGGGAGCTATGAGCAGTTCTTC
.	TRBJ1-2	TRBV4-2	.	CASSQQGSRSSNYGYTF	TGTGCCAGCAGCCAACAGGGCAGTCGGTCCTCTAACTATGGCTACACCTTC
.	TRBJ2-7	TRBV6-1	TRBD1	CASSESRGQNEQYF	TGTGCCAGCAGTGAAAGTAGGGGGCAGAACGAGCAGTACTTC
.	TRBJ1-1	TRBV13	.	CASSPKGQRNTEAFF	TGTGCCAGCAGCCCTAAAGGACAGAGGAACACTGAAGCTTTCTTT
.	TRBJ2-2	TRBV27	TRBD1	CASRDRTANTGELFF	TGTGCCAGCAGGGACAGGACCGCAAACACCGGGGAGCTGTTTTTT
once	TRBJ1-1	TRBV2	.	CASSEDREETEAFF	TGTGCCAGCAGTGAAGACAGGGAAGAGACTGAAGCTTTCTTT
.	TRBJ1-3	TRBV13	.	CASSLGTRGLSGNTIYF	TGTGCCAGCAGCTTAGGCACCCGGGGTCTCTCTGGAAACACCATATATTTT
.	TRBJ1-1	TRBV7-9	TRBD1	CASSFYRTGANTEAFF	TGTGCCAGCAGCTTCTACCGGACAGGGGCCAACACTGAAGCTTTCTTT